The sequence of this TCR beta chain was determined in a study of blood T cell repertoires in COVID-19. Germline CDR1 is SGDLS and CDR2 is YYNGEE. The CDR3 extends over 13 amino acids. After removal of 0 bases from V and 7 bases from J, the junction contained 1 base not matched to a gene. This clone appeared a single time. TCRdb keeps only in-frame clones here, not all; method: immunoSEQ multiplex PCR. The table includes 200,000 to 250,000 clones, approximately 83% detected once. The TCR originated in a woman aged 60 to 75 with acute or convalescent COVID-19. The V call is TRBV9, the J call TRBJ1-1; 9 bases align to TRBD1. The sequenced sample was peripheral blood. The CDR3 DNA reads TGTGCCAGCAGCGTAGGGGGACAGGGTGAAGCTTTCTTT. It translates to CASSVGGQGEAFF.